The source of this T cell receptor beta chain is a study of CD8 T cells in Susac syndrome. The RNA, about 0.45 to 1 ug, was put through reverse transcription using random hexamers. TCRdb re-analysed the immunoSEQ multiplex PCR reads in MiXCR, keeping a single row per CDR3 protein. This sample carries about 140,000 distinct CDR3 sequences, just under 95% of them seen once, and the ten largest clones take 0.13% to 0.15%. The specimen was CD4+ T cells from PBMCs. This TCR was sampled from a human donor with Susac syndrome.

The CDR3 DNA reads as TGTGCCAGCAGTGAATTGGCAGGGGGACCAACCTACGAGCAGTACTTC. It is translated as CASSELAGGPTYEQYF. The rearrangement links TRBV25-1 to TRBJ2-7; 7 positions match TRBD1. V lost 1 base to trimming and J lost 2 bases; unmatched junction nucleotides: 8. The CDR3 spans 16 residues. Germline CDR1 and CDR2: MGHDK and SYGVNS.